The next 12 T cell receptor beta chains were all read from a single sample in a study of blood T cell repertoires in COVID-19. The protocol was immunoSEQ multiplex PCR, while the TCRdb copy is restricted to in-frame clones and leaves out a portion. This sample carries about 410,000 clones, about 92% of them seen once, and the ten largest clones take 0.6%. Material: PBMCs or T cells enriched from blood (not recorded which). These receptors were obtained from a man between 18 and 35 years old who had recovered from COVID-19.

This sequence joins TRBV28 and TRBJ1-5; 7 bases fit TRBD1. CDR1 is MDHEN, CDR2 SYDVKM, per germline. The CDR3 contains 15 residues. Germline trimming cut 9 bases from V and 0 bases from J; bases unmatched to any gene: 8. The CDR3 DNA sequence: TGTGCCAGTGGGAGACAGGGAAATAGCAATCAGCCCCAGCATTTT. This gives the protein CASGRQGNSNQPQHF. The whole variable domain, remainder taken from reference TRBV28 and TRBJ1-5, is DVKVTQSSRYLVKRTGEKVFLECVQDMDHENMFWYRQDPGLGLRLIYFSYDVKMKEKGDIPEGYSVSREKKERFSLILESASTNQTSMYLCASGRQGNSNQPQHFGDGTRLSIL.

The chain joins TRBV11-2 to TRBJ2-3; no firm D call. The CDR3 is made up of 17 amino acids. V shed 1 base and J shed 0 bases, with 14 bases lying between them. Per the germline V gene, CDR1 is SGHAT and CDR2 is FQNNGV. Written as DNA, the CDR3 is TGTGCCAGCAGCTTAGGATTTGCGGTGGCTAGCACAGATACGCAGTATTTT. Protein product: CASSLGFAVASTDTQYF.

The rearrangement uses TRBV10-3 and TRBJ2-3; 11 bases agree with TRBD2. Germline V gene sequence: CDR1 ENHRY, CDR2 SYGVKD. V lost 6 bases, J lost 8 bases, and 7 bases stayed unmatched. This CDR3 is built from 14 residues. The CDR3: CAISLAGGKGTQYF. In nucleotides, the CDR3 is TGTGCCATCAGCCTAGCGGGAGGAAAAGGTACGCAGTATTTT.

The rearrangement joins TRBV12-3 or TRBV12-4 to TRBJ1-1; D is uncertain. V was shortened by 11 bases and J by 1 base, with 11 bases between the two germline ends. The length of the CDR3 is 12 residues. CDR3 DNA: TGTGCCTGGAAGCGGGGGAACACTGAAGCTTTCTTT. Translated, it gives CAWKRGNTEAFF.

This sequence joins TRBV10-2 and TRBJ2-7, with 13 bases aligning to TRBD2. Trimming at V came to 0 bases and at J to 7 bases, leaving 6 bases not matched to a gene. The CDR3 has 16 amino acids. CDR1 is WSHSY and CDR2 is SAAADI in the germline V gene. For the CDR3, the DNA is TGCGCCAGCAGTGAGTCCGGACTAGCGGGAGTCCGAGAGCAGTACTTC. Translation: CASSESGLAGVREQYF.

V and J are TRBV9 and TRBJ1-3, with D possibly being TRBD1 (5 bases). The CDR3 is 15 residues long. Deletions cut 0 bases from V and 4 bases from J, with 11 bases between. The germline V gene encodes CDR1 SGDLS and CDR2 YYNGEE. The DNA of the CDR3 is TGTGCCAGCAGCGTAGGACAGTCAAGAGGAAACACCATATATTTT. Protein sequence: CASSVGQSRGNTIYF.

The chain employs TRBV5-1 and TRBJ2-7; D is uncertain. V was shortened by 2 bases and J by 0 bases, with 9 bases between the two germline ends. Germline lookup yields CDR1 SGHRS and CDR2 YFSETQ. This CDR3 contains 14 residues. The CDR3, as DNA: TGCGCCAGCAGCTTTGAACTGATCTCCTACGAGCAGTACTTC. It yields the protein CASSFELISYEQYF.

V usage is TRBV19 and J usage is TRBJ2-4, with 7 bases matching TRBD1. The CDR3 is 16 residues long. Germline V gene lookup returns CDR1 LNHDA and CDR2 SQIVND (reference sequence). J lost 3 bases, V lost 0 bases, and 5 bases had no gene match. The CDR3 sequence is CASSIEQGLVKNIQYF. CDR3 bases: TGTGCCAGTAGTATAGAACAGGGGTTGGTCAAAAACATTCAGTACTTC.

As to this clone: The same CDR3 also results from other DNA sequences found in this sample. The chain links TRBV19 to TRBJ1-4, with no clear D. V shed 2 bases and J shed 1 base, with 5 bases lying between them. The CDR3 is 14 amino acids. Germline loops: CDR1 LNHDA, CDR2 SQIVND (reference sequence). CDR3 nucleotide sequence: TGTGCCAGTAGTATATCAGGAACTAATGAAAAACTGTTTTTT. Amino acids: CASSISGTNEKLFF.

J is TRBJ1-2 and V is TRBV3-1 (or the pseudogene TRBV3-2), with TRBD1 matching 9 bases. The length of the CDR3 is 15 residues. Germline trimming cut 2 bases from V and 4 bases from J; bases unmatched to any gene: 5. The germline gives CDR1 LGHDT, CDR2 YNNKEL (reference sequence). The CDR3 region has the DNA TGTGCCAGCAGCCAAAAGGACAGGGGCGCCTATGGCTACACCTTC. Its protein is CASSQKDRGAYGYTF.

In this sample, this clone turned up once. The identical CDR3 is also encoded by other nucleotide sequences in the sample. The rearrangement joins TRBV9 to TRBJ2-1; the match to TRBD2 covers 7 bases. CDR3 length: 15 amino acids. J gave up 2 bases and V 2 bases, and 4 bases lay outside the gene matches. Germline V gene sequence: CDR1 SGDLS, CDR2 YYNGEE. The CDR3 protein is CASSVGGGPYNEQFF. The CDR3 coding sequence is TGTGCCAGCAGCGTTGGCGGGGGTCCCTACAATGAGCAGTTCTTC.

This CDR3 reads CASSFQGATDTQYF. The DNA for the CDR3 is TGTGCCAGCAGCTTCCAGGGGGCCACAGATACGCAGTATTTT. V usage is TRBV11-3 and J usage is TRBJ2-3, with TRBD1 identical over 8 bases. The V and J ends lost 3 bases and 2 bases, in that order; junction bases with no gene match: 1. Germline V gene sequence: CDR1 SGHNT, CDR2 YENEEA. This CDR3 has 14 amino acids.